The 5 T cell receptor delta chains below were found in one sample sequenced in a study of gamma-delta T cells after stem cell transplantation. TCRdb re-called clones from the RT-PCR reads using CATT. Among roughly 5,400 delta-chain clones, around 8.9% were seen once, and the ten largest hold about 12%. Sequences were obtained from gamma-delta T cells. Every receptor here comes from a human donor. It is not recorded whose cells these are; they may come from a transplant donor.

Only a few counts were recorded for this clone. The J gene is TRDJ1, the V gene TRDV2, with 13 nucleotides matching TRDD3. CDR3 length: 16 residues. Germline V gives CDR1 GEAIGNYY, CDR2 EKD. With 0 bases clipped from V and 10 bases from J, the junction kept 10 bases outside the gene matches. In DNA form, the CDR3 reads TGTGCCTGTGACACCCTTACTGGGGGATACGCGGAGGGACTCATCTTT. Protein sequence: CACDTLTGGYAEGLIF.

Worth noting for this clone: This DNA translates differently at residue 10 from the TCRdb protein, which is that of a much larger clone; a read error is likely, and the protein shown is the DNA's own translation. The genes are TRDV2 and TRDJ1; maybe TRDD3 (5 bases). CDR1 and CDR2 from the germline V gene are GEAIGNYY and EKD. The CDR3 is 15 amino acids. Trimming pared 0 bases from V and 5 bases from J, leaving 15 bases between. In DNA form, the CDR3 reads TGTGCCTGTGACACCGTCCTGGGTCGGAGAGATAAACTCATCTTT. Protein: CACDTVLGRRDKLIF.

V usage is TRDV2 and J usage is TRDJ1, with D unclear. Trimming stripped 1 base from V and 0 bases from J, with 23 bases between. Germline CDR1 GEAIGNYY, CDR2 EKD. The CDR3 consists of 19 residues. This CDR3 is CACDTLFRRTVNYTDKLIF. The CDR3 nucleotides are TGTGCCTGTGACACTCTTTTCCGGCGGACGGTCAATTACACCGATAAACTCATCTTT.

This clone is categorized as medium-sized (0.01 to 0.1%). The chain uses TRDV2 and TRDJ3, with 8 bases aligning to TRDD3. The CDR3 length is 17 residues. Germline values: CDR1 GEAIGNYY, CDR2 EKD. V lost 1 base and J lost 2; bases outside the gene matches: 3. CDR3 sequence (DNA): TGTGCCTGTGACACGGGCTGGGGGACCTGGGACACCCGACAGATGTTTTTC. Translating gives CACDTGWGTWDTRQMFF.

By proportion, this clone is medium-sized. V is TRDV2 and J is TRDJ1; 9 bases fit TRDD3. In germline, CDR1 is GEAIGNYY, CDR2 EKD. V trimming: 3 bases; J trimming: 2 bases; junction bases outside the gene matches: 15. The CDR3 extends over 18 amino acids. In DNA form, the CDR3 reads TGTGCCTGTGACGCGGTACTGGGGGAGAAAGAATGGACCGATAAACTCATCTTT. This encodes CACDAVLGEKEWTDKLIF.